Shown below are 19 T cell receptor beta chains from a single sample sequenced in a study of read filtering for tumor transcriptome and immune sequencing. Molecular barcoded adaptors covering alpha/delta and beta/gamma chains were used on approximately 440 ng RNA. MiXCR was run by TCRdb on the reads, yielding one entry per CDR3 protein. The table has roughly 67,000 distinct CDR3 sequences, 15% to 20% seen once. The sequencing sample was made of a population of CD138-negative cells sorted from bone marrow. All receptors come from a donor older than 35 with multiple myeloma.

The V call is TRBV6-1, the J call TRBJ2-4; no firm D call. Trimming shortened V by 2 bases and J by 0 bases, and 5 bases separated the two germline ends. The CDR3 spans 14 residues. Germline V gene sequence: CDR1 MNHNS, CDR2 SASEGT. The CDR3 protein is CASSEFLAKNIQYF. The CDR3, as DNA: TGTGCCAGCAGTGAATTTCTAGCCAAAAACATTCAGTACTTC.

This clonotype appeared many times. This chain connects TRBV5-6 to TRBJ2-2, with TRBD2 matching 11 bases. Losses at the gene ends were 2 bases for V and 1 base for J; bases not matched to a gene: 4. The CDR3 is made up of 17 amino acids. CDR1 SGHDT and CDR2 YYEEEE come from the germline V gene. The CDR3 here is CASSFPGTSGNTGELFF. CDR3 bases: TGTGCCAGCAGCTTTCCCGGGACTAGCGGGAACACCGGGGAGCTGTTTTTT.

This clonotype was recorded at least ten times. DNA of the CDR3: TGTGCCAGCAGTTACTCAGCGGGAGGGCCCGATGAGCAGTTCTTC. Residues: CASSYSAGGPDEQFF. This chain links TRBV6-6 with TRBJ2-1; 10 nucleotides line up with TRBD2. After removal of 0 bases from V and 8 bases from J, the junction contained 4 bases not matched to a gene. Looked up from germline, CDR1 is MNHNY and CDR2 is SVGAGI (reference sequence). The CDR3 has 15 residues.

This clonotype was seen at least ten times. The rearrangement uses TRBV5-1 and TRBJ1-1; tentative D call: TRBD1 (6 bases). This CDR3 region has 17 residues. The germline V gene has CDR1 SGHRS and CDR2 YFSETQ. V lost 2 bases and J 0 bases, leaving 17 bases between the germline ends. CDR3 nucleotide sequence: TGCGCCAGCAGCTTTGCGGCAGGGGTCCTCATGAACACTGAAGCTTTCTTT. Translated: CASSFAAGVLMNTEAFF.

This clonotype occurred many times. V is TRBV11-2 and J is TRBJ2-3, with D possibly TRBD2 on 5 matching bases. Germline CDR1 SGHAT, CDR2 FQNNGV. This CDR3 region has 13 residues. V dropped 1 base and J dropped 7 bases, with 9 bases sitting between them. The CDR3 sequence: CASSLVTGNTQYF. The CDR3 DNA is TGTGCCAGCAGCTTAGTTACGGGGAATACGCAGTATTTT.

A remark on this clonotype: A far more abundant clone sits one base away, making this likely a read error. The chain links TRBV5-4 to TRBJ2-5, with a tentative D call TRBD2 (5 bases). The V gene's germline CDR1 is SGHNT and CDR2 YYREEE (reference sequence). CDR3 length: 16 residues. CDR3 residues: CASPGAVWVGEETQCF. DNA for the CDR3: TGTGCCAGCCCCGGCGCTGTTTGGGTGGGAGAAGAGACCCAGTGCTTC. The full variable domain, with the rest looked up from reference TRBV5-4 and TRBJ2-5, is ETGVTQSPTHLIKTRGQQVTLRCSSQSGHNTVSWYQQALGQGPQFIFQYYREEENGRGNFPPRFSGLQFPNYSSELNVNALELDDSALYLCASPGAVWVGEETQCFGPGTRLLVL.

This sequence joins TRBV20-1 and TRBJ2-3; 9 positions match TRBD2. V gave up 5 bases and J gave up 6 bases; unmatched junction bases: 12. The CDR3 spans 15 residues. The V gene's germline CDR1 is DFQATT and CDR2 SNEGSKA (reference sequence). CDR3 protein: CSAVAPGGRADTQYF. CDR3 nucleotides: TGCAGTGCTGTGGCCCCTGGCGGGAGGGCCGATACGCAGTATTTT.

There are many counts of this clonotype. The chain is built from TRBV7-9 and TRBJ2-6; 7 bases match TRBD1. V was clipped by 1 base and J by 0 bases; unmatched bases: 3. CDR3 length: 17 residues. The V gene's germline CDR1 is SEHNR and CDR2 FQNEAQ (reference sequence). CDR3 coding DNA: TGTGCCAGCAGCTTAGGGGGACAGAGCTCTGGGGCCAACGTCCTGACTTTC. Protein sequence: CASSLGGQSSGANVLTF.

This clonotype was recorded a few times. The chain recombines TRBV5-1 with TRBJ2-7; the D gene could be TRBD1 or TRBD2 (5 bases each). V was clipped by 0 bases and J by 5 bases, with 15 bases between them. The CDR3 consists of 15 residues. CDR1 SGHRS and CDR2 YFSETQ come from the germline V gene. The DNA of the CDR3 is TGCGCCAGCAGCTTGGCCAGACAGCCGAGGGACGAGCAGTACTTC. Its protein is CASSLARQPRDEQYF. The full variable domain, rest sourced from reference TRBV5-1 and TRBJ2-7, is KAGVTQTPRYLIKTRGQQVTLSCSPISGHRSVSWYQQTPGQGLQFLFEYFSETQRNKGNFPGRFSGRQFSNSRSEMNVSTLELGDSALYLCASSLARQPRDEQYFGPGTRLTVT.

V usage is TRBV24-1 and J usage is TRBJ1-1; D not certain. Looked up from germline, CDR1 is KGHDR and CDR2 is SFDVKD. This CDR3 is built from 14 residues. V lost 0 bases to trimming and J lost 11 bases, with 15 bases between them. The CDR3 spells CATSDLRRSYGAFF. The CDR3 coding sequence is TGTGCCACCAGTGATTTGCGGCGCAGTTACGGGGCTTTCTTT.

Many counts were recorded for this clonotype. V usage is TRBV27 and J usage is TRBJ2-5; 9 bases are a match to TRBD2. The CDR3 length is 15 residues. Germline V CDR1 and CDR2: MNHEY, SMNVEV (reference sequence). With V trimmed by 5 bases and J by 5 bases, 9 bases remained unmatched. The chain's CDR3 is CASSHIAGVVETQYF. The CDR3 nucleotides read TGTGCCAGCAGTCACATAGCGGGGGTGGTGGAGACCCAGTACTTC.

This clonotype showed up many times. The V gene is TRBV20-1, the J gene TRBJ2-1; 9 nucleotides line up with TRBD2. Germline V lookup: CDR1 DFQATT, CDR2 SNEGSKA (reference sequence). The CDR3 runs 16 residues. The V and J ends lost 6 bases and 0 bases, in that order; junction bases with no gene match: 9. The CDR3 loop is CSAKSLAGRSYNEQFF. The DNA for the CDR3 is TGCAGTGCGAAGAGTCTAGCGGGACGCTCCTACAATGAGCAGTTCTTC.

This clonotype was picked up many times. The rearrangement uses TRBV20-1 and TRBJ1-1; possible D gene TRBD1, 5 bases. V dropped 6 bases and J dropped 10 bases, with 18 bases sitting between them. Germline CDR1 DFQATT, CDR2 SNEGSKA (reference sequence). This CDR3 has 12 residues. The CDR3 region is CSAPSRGLRAFF. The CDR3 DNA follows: TGCAGTGCCCCCTCCCGGGGGTTAAGAGCTTTCTTT.

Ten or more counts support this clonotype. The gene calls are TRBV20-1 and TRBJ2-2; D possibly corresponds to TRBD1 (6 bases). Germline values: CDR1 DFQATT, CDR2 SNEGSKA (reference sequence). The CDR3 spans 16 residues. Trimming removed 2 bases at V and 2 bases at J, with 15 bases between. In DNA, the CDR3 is TGCAGTGCTAGAATCCGAGGACAGCTTAACACCGGGGAGCTGTTTTTT. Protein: CSARIRGQLNTGELFF.

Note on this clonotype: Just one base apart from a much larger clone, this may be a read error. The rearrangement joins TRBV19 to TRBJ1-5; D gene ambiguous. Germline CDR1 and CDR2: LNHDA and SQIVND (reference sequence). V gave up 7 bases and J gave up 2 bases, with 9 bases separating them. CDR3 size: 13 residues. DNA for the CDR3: TGTGCCAGTATTTTCTTGGGCAATCAGCCCCAGCATTTT. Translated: CASIFLGNQPQHF.

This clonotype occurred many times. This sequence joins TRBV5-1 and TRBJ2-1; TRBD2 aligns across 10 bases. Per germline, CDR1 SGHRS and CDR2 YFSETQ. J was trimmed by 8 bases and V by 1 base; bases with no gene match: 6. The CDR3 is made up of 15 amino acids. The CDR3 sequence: CASSLLSGGLDEQFF. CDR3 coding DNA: TGCGCCAGCAGCTTGCTTAGCGGGGGGTTGGATGAGCAGTTCTTC.

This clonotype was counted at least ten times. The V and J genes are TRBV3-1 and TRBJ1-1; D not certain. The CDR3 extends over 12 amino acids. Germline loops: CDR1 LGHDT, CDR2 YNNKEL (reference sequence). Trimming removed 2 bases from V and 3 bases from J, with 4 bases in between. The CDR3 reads CASSQPHTEAFF. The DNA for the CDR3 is TGTGCCAGCAGCCAACCGCACACTGAAGCTTTCTTT.

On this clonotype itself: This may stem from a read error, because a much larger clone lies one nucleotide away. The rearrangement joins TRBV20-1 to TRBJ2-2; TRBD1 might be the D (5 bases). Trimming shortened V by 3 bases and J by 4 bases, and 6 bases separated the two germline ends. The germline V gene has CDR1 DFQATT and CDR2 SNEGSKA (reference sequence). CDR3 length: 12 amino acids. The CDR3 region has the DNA TGCAGTGCTAGTCAGGGCACCGGGGAGCTGTTTTTT. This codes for CSASQGTGELFF.

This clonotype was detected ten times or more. The CDR3 DNA is TGTGCCAGCAGTGGAGCGGGGGGTGGCACCGGGGAGCTGTTTTTT. Protein: CASSGAGGGTGELFF. The gene calls are TRBV2 and TRBJ2-2; 9 nucleotides match TRBD2. V shed 4 bases, J shed 4 bases, and the junction held 4 bases outside the gene matches. The V gene's germline CDR1 is SNHLY and CDR2 FYNNEI. This CDR3 is 15 amino acids long.